What follows describes a single TCR beta chain. Its cognate antigen is unknown. Sequencing used immunoSEQ multiplex PCR; TCRdb keeps in-frame clones, though not all of them. The sample carries about 94,000 clones, about 85% recorded once. The CDR3 has 17 residues. Germline loops: CDR1 SEHNR, CDR2 FQNEAQ (reference sequence). The V end was cut by 1 base, the J end by 2 bases, with 16 bases between. These data belong to a study of T cell responses to AZD1222 COVID-19 vaccine. Study-level findings and limits: Clonal diversity may have been underestimated in mostly white British donors. There were vaccine-associated CD4 TCRs across spike, dominant at 160-218 and 743-854.

The TCR comes from an adult who received the AZD1222 COVID-19 vaccine. V is TRBV7-9 and J is TRBJ2-3; TRBD2 might be the D (7 bases). This material consisted of peripheral blood, taken 28 days after the second AZD1222 dose. The CDR3 spells CASSLGGQGTTTDTQYF. The CDR3 coding sequence is TGTGCCAGCAGCTTAGGGGGCCAGGGGACTACCACAGATACGCAGTATTTT.